The T cell receptor beta chain described here comes from a study of monozygotic twins with cystic fibrosis. Study-level points and caveats: Shared CDR3 numbers were not associated with age, concordance or severity.

For this clone: Antigen specificity is unknown.

Method: immunoSEQ multiplex PCR; TCRdb's copy keeps in-frame clones and lacks some. This table has about 7,500 clones, approximately 95% appearing once. The CDR3 has 17 amino acids. J lost 3 bases, V lost 5 bases, and 10 bases had no gene match. The germline V gene encodes CDR1 LGHNA and CDR2 YSLEER. The chain recombines TRBV4-3 with TRBJ1-2; 12 bases are shared with TRBD1. Sequencing was done on a sample of blood. The receptor was derived from a boy between 2 and 10 years old with cystic fibrosis. The CDR3 bases are TGCGCCAGCAGCGCCCGGGACAGGGGGCATGAGGACTATGGCTACACCTTC. Its translation is CASSARDRGHEDYGYTF.